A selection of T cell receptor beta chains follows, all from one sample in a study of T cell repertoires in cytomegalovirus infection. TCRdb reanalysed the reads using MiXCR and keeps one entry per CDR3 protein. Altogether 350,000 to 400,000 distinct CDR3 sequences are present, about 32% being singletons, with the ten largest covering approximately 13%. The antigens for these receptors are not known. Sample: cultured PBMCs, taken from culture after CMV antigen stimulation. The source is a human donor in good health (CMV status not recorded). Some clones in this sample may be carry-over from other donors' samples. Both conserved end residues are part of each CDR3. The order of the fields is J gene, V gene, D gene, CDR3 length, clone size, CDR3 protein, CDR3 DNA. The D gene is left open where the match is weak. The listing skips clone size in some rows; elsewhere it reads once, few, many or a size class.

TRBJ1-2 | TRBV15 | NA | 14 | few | CATSRDLGGGGYTF | TGTGCCACCAGCAGAGATCTTGGGGGCGGAGGCTACACCTTC
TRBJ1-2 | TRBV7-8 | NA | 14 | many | CASSPGGEQGGYTF | TGTGCCAGCAGCCCTGGCGGGGAGCAAGGTGGCTACACCTTC
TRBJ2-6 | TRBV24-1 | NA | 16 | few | CATSDSSRAGANVLTF | TGTGCCACCAGTGATTCCTCGAGGGCTGGGGCCAACGTCCTGACTTTC
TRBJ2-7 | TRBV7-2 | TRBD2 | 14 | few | CASSLVGSGGEQYF | TGTGCCAGCAGCTTAGTGGGGTCGGGGGGCGAGCAGTACTTC
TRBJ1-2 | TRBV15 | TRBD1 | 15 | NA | CATSRGQGATYGYTF | TGTGCCACCAGCAGGGGACAGGGGGCGACCTATGGCTACACCTTC
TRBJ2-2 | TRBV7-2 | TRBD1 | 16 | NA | CASSLGDRVGAGELVF | TGTGCCAGCAGCTTAGGGGACAGGGTGGGCGCCGGGGAGCTGGTTTTT
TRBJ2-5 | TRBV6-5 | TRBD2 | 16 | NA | CASSYSVAGGDETQYF | TGTGCCAGCAGTTACTCGGTAGCGGGAGGGGATGAGACCCAGTACTTC
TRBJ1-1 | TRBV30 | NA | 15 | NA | CAWSVPEHWNTEAFF | TGTGCCTGGAGTGTTCCTGAACACTGGAACACTGAAGCTTTCTTT
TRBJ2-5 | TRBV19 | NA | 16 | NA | CASSMARTSESETQYF | TGTGCCAGTAGTATGGCACGGACCTCGGAATCAGAGACCCAGTACTTC
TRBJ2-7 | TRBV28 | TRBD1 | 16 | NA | CASSPHPGQGPYEQYF | TGTGCCAGCAGTCCACATCCGGGACAGGGACCCTACGAGCAGTACTTC